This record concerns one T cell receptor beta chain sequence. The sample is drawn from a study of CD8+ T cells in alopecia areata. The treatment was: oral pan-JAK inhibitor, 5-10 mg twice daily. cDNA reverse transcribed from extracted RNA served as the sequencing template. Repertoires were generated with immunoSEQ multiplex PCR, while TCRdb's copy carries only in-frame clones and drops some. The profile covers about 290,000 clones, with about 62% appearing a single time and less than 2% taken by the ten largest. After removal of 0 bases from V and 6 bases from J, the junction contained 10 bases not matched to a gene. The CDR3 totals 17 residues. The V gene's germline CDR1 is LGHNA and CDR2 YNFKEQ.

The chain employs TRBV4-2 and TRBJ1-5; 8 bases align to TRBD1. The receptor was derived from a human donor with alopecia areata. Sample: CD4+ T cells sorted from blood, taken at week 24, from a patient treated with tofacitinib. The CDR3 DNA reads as TGTGCCAGCAGCCAAGATCCGGGACAGGCTGGGGGTCAGCCCCAGCATTTT. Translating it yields CASSQDPGQAGGQPQHF.